This TCR beta chain comes out of a study of shared clonotypes between healthy human individuals. Per germline, CDR1 MGHRA and CDR2 YSYEKL. J lost 9 bases, V lost 0 bases, and 14 bases had no gene match. CDR3 length equals 17 residues. Each sample came from a Caucasian adult donor living in Nashville, Tennessee. About this clone itself: Its antigen is not identified.

In the study's own analysis: ImmunoSEQ gave junction-only sequences without quality scores, so filtering differed. Assay: immunoSEQ multiplex PCR; the TCRdb copy retains only in-frame clones and omits some. V, J and clone size are taken as reported in that table, and D and trimming were inferred from the DNA itself. The data show under 2.5 million clones, around 92% seen once. Study-wide results and caveats: A generally larger estimated richness was seen in naive subsets than in memory subsets. How much donors shared clonotypes was expected to be affected by sequencing depth.

The sample comprised naive CD4+ T cells from PBMCs. Subset meaning: CD45RA+ positively selected. The receptor was derived from a man between 18 and 29 years old in good health. Some clones in this sample may be carry-over from other donors' samples. V gene TRBV4-1 combines with J gene TRBJ2-1; 7 bases map to TRBD2. As DNA, the CDR3 is TGCGCCAGCAGCCAAGATCTCCGGACTAGTGGGATAGGTGAGCAGTTCTTC. It encodes CASSQDLRTSGIGEQFF.